This paragraph reports one TCR beta chain. Under the authors' procedure: Reference gene primer amplification yielded estimated nucleated cell counts. The data were produced by immunoSEQ multiplex PCR, yet TCRdb's version contains in-frame clones alone and is incomplete. That table furnishes V, J and clone size, whereas the DNA furnished D and trimming. This sample has about 180,000 clones; 70% to 90% occur once, and the top ten carry over 2.5%. This sample stems from a study of blood T cell repertoires in COVID-19. Looking at the study overall: Samples of COVID-19 (acute and convalescent) were obtained from the United States, Italy and Spain. T cells, B-cell-depleted T cells, or PBMCs provided the cDNA or gDNA that served as material.

CDR1 and CDR2 from the germline V gene are SGHDN and FVKESK. This CDR3 has 18 amino acids. V lost 4 bases to trimming and J lost 4 bases, with 25 bases between them. The sample was peripheral blood. This TCR was recovered from a man aged 55 to 69 with acute or convalescent COVID-19. The J gene is TRBJ1-2, the V gene TRBV14; TRBD1 might be the D (5 bases). The CDR3 nucleotides read TGTGCCAGCAGCCCCCCCCGGGCAGGGTGGGGCATGGGCTATGGCTACACCTTC. Its translation is CASSPPRAGWGMGYGYTF.